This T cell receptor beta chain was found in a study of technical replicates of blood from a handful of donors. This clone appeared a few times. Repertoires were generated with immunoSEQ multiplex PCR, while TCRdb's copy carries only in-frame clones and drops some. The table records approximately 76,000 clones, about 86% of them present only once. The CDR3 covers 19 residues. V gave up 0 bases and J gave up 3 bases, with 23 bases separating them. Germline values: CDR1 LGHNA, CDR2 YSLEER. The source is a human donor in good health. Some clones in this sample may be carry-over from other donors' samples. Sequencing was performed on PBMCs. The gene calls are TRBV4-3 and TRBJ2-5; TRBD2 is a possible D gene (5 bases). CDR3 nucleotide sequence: TGCGCCAGCAGCCAAGATTGGCGGCTAGCTAATTTGGGTGAAGAGACCCAGTACTTC. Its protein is CASSQDWRLANLGEETQYF.